This is a list of T cell receptor beta chains from one sample in a study of regulatory T cells in long-lasting Graves disease. Each CDR3 protein gets one entry after TCRdb re-called the multiplex PCR reads with MiXCR. The data show about 470,000 distinct CDR3 sequences, more than 20% seen once. The specimen was peripheral blood mononuclear cells (PBMCs), collected when the disease was refractory, from a patient treated with antithyroid drugs. The receptors come from a female donor with Graves disease. Both conserved end residues are part of each CDR3. D genes are given only for firm matches. Clone size is stated in some rows and not others, as once, few, many or a class when expanded.

size	V	D	J	CDR3	DNA
many	TRBV7-3	-	TRBJ2-7	CASSLNSGQLAYEQYF	TGTGCCAGCAGCTTAAATTCCGGACAGCTAGCCTACGAGCAGTACTTC
-	TRBV7-7	-	TRBJ2-7	CASSPGAGQGTYEQYF	TGTGCTAGCAGCCCGGGGGCGGGACAAGGGACCTACGAGCAGTACTTC
-	TRBV7-2	TRBD2	TRBJ2-1	CASSLAAGGRLGQFF	TGTGCCAGCAGCTTAGCAGCGGGAGGGAGGCTCGGGCAGTTCTTC
many	TRBV5-1	-	TRBJ2-2	CASSFLRRQFTGELFF	TGCGCCAGCAGCTTTTTACGGAGGCAGTTCACCGGGGAGCTGTTTTTT
many	TRBV20-1	TRBD2	TRBJ2-5	CSATGTSWRTVETQYF	TGCAGTGCTACCGGGACTAGCTGGAGGACGGTAGAGACCCAGTACTTC
many	TRBV7-2	TRBD2	TRBJ2-5	CAPSRLAGQETQYF	TGTGCCCCTTCTCGACTAGCGGGACAAGAGACCCAGTACTTC
many	TRBV28	TRBD1	TRBJ2-7	CASSSRGEQYF	TGTGCCAGCAGTAGCAGGGGGGAGCAGTACTTC
-	TRBV6-1	-	TRBJ1-2	CASRGRGGGCTF	TGTGCCAGCAGGGGCAGGGGCGGCGGCTGCACCTTC
many	TRBV6-1	-	TRBJ1-2	CASSMGRTYGYTF	TGTGCCAGCAGTATGGGCAGGACCTATGGCTACACCTTC
-	TRBV10-3	-	TRBJ1-1	CAITGSGAEAFF	TGTGCCATCACGGGTTCTGGGGCTGAAGCTTTCTTT
many	TRBV11-2	-	TRBJ2-7	CASSLVRVPYEQYF	TGTGCCAGCAGCTTAGTGCGGGTACCCTACGAGCAGTACTTC
many	TRBV7-9	-	TRBJ1-1	CASSFAPLTGGLGNTEAFF	TGTGCCAGCAGCTTTGCTCCCTTGACAGGCGGACTCGGGAACACTGAAGCTTTCTTT
-	TRBV19	-	TRBJ1-1	CASTSFGGRGTEAFF	TGTGCCAGTACCTCCTTTGGGGGGCGGGGCACTGAAGCTTTCTTT
-	TRBV27	-	TRBJ2-2	CASSWGVAGELFF	TGTGCCAGCAGTTGGGGGGTTGCCGGGGAGCTGTTTTTT
few	TRBV20-1	TRBD2	TRBJ2-6	CSARDLGGRAAGANVLTF	TGCAGTGCTAGAGATCTGGGCGGGAGGGCGGCTGGGGCCAACGTCCTGACTTTC
few	TRBV19	-	TRBJ2-6	CASSKEFSGANVLTF	TGTGCCAGTAGTAAGGAGTTCTCTGGGGCCAACGTCCTGACTTTC
few	TRBV28	-	TRBJ2-1	CASSLSRPNEQFF	TGTGCCAGCAGTTTATCCCGACCCAATGAGCAGTTCTTC
-	TRBV5-1	-	TRBJ2-7	CASSLTRGGPYEQYF	TGCGCCAGCAGCCTGACCAGGGGGGGACCCTACGAGCAGTACTTC
-	TRBV6-1	-	TRBJ1-1	CATQIETEAFF	TGTGCCACTCAGATCGAGACTGAAGCTTTCTTT
-	TRBV6-1	-	TRBJ1-1	CASSQAGANTEAFF	TGTGCCAGCAGTCAGGCGGGAGCGAACACTGAAGCTTTCTTT
many	TRBV5-6	-	TRBJ2-7	CASSPVGRDEQYF	TGTGCCAGCAGCCCGGTGGGTCGCGACGAGCAGTACTTC
-	TRBV6-1	-	TRBJ2-5	CASSEPWASTTEYF	TGTGCCAGCAGTGAACCTTGGGCCTCGACGACGGAGTACTTC
few	TRBV5-6	-	TRBJ2-5	CASSIRGQETQYF	TGTGCCAGCAGCATCAGGGGTCAAGAGACCCAGTACTTC